The next 12 T cell receptor beta chains were all read from a single sample in a study of molecular identifiers for immune sequencing clone quantification. TCRdb ran MiXCR on the PCR reads and lists one entry per CDR3 protein. In the table there are hundreds of thousands of distinct CDR3 sequences, around 25% of which are singletons. Material for sequencing was naive CD8+ T cells from blood, with Jurkat cell RNA spiked in. Subset reported: FACS-sorted CD8+CD4-CCR7+CD45RA+ naive T cells. The receptor source for this set is a human donor in good health. Some libraries in this study had Jurkat cell RNA spiked in.

Only a few counts were recorded for this clonotype. The chain's CDR3 is CASSQVQGEWSNEKLFF. The CDR3 nucleotides are TGCGCCAGCAGCCAAGTTCAGGGGGAGTGGAGTAATGAAAAACTGTTTTTT. The chain uses TRBV4-1 and TRBJ1-4; 7 nucleotides align to TRBD1. Germline lookup yields CDR1 MGHRA and CDR2 YSYEKL. This CDR3 has 17 residues. J was trimmed by 4 bases and V by 1 base; bases with no gene match: 9.

This clonotype was counted many times. V gene TRBV7-9 combines with J gene TRBJ2-5; 7 positions agree with TRBD1. The CDR3 extends over 15 amino acids. The germline gives CDR1 SEHNR, CDR2 FQNEAQ (reference sequence). Losses at the gene ends were 5 bases for V and 9 bases for J; bases not matched to a gene: 15. CDR3 amino acids: CASSERLEAQGAQYF. The CDR3 DNA follows: TGTGCCAGCAGCGAACGACTCGAGGCCCAGGGGGCCCAGTACTTC.

On this clonotype: Possible read error: a much larger clone is one base away. Lacking the conserved final phenylalanine or tryptophan, this CDR3 likely reflects a read error. The V and J genes are TRBV6-2 or TRBV6-3 and TRBJ2-3, with D hard to call. Germline V gene lookup returns CDR1 MNHEY and CDR2 SVGEGT. The CDR3 is 11 residues long. V lost 2 bases and J 9 bases, leaving 6 bases between the germline ends. This chain's CDR3 is CASSYRRTQYS. CDR3 sequence (DNA): TGTGCCAGCAGTTACAGACGGACGCAGTATTCT.

This rearrangement joins TRBV20-1 to TRBJ1-1; D not certain. In germline, CDR1 is DFQATT, CDR2 SNEGSKA (reference sequence). The CDR3 extends over 13 amino acids. Trimming removed 0 bases from V and 1 base from J, with 6 bases in between. The CDR3 is CSARDPENTEAFF. In DNA, the CDR3 is TGCAGTGCTAGAGATCCGGAGAACACTGAAGCTTTCTTT.

This clonotype was detected many times. The chain is built from TRBV29-1 and TRBJ2-7, with D maybe TRBD1 (5 bases). Deletions cut 4 bases from V and 0 bases from J, with 7 bases between. The CDR3 is 12 amino acids. Germline lookup yields CDR1 SQVTM and CDR2 ANQGSEA. The DNA of the CDR3 is TGCAGCGTTGTTGACAGCTCCTACGAGCAGTACTTC. It yields the protein CSVVDSSYEQYF.

Ten or more counts support this clonotype. The junction departs from the called germline gene at one end, perhaps through a read error. J is TRBJ2-3 and V is TRBV2; D is possibly TRBD1 or TRBD2 (6 bases each). CDR3 length equals 16 residues. Germline V CDR1 and CDR2: SNHLY, FYNNEI. Here the CDR3 reads CASSEAPSEGGDTKYF. The CDR3 DNA reads as TGTGCCAGCAGTGAAGCTCCGAGCGAGGGGGGTGATACGAAGTATTTT. Complete variable domain (other parts from reference TRBV2 and TRBJ2-3): EPEVTQTPSHQVTQMGQEVILRCVPISNHLYFYWYRQILGQKVEFLVSFYNNEISEKSEIFDDQFSVERPDGSNFTLKIRSTKLEDSAMYFCASSEAPSEGGDTKYFGPGTRLTVL.

This clonotype occurred a few times. A single base separates this from a much larger clone, so it may be a read error. V and J are TRBV7-9 and TRBJ1-4; TRBD1 matches 7 bases. In germline, CDR1 is SEHNR, CDR2 FQNEAQ (reference sequence). There are 13 residues in the CDR3. In nucleotides, the CDR3 is TGTGCCACCCGGACAGGCGTCGGTGAAAAACTGCTTTTT. Translation: CATRTGVGEKLLF.

Comments on this clonotype: Because the CDR3 is missing its conserved closing phenylalanine or tryptophan, this is likely a read error. J is TRBJ2-3 and V is TRBV27; D remains unclear. This CDR3 comprises 16 residues. Trimming took 8 bases from V and 1 from J, leaving 19 bases between them. Germline values: CDR1 MNHEY, CDR2 SMNVEV (reference sequence). The chain's CDR3 is CASAKIRLVGTDTQYS. The CDR3 DNA reads TGTGCCAGCGCAAAAATAAGGCTGGTTGGCACAGATACGCAGTATTCT.

This clonotype appeared many times. V gene TRBV3-1 combines with J gene TRBJ1-5; weak D call: TRBD1 (5 bases). This CDR3 has 19 amino acids. CDR1 is LGHDT and CDR2 is YNNKEL in the germline V gene (reference sequence). V shed 1 base and J shed 2 bases, with 21 bases lying between them. CDR3 region: CASSQGHAGTLPGNQPQHF. The DNA of the CDR3 is TGTGCCAGCAGCCAAGGACATGCCGGGACCCTACCAGGCAATCAGCCCCAGCATTTT.

This chain uses TRBV6-2 or TRBV6-3 with TRBJ2-7; possible D gene TRBD1, 6 bases. The CDR3 spans 15 residues. V gave up 4 bases and J gave up 4 bases, with 17 bases separating them. Per germline, CDR1 MNHEY and CDR2 SVGEGT. CDR3 sequence reads: CASSWGPGVTYEQYF. The CDR3 coding sequence is TGTGCCAGCAGTTGGGGGCCCGGGGTGACTTACGAGCAGTACTTC.

On this clonotype: Possible read error: a much larger clone is one base away. J is TRBJ2-2 and V is TRBV19; TRBD1 agrees at 8 bases. Per germline, CDR1 LNHDA and CDR2 SQIVND (reference sequence). The CDR3 totals 17 residues. J gave up 4 bases and V 10 bases, and 17 bases lay outside the gene matches. CDR3 region: CATTQDRVGVGTGELFF. The CDR3 nucleotides read TGTGCCACCACCCAGGACAGGGTGGGCGTGGGCACCGGGGAGCTGTTTTTT. Looking up the rest from reference TRBV19 and TRBJ2-2 gives the full variable domain: DGGITQSPKYLFRKEGQNVTLSCEQNLNHDAMYWYRQDPGQGLRLIYYSQIVNDFQKGDIAEGYSVSREKKESFPLTVTSAQKNPTAFYLCATTQDRVGVGTGELFFGEGSRLTVL.

This clonotype was seen a few times. V gene TRBV13 combines with J gene TRBJ2-3; D is possibly TRBD1 or TRBD2 (5 bases each). Deletions cut 5 bases from V and 5 bases from J, with 20 bases between. Germline values: CDR1 PRHDT, CDR2 FYEKMQ (reference sequence). The CDR3 is made up of 16 amino acids. The CDR3 is CASSLSPGAQQDTQYF. The CDR3, as DNA: TGTGCCAGCAGCCTAAGTCCCGGGGCTCAGCAAGATACGCAGTATTTT.